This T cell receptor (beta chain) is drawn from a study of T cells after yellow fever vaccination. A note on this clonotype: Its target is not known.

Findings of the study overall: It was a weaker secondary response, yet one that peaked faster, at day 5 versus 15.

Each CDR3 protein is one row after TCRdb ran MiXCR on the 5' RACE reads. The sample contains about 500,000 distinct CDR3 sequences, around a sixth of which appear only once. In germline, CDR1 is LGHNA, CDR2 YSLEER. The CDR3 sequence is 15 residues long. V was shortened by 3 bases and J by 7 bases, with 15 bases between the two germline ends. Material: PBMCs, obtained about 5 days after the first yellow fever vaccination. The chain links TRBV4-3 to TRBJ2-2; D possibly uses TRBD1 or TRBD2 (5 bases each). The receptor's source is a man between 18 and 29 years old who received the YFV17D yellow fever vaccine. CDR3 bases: TGCGCCAGCAGCCAGATTCAGGGTGAGGGCGGGGAGCTGTTTTTT. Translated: CASSQIQGEGGELFF.